The 20 T cell receptor beta chains reported below all come from one sample, sequenced in a study of OX40 agonist ivuxolimab in advanced cancers. Repertoires were generated with immunoSEQ multiplex PCR, while TCRdb's copy carries only in-frame clones and drops some. The sample contains about 20,000 clones, approximately 79% of which appear only once. The source material was CD4+ or CD8+ T cells sorted from blood, sampled in a trial of the OX40 agonist ivuxolimab. These receptors all stem from an adult with an advanced solid tumor such as melanoma, head and neck, liver or kidney cancer.

Relative to its sample, this clone is medium-sized (0.01 to 0.1%). The chain couples TRBV4-2 to TRBJ2-2; D is undetermined. The CDR3 loop spans 16 amino acids. V was trimmed by 0 bases and J by 4 bases, leaving 12 bases between them. The germline CDR1 and CDR2 sequences are LGHNA and YNFKEQ. CDR3 sequence (DNA): TGTGCCAGCAGCCAAGAGGATAGAGGCCTCACCGGGGAGCTGTTTTTT. This gives the protein CASSQEDRGLTGELFF.

V and J are TRBV9 and TRBJ2-3; D perhaps matches TRBD1 (6 bases). The CDR3 has 16 residues. The V gene lost 0 bases and the J gene lost 4 bases, with 15 bases spanning the gap. The germline CDR1 and CDR2 sequences are SGDLS and YYNGEE. This CDR3 reads CASSVEYGRGSDTQYF. The CDR3 nucleotides are TGTGCCAGCAGCGTAGAATATGGCAGGGGCTCAGATACGCAGTATTTT.

The rearrangement links TRBV10-3 to TRBJ2-7; D is unclear. Trimming pared 3 bases from V and 7 bases from J, leaving 10 bases between. This CDR3 has 12 amino acids. Germline CDR1 and CDR2: ENHRY and SYGVKD. In DNA, the CDR3 is TGTGCCATCAGTGAACCGCCTTTAGAGCAGTACTTC. Its translation: CAISEPPLEQYF.

The V call is TRBV29-1, the J call TRBJ2-1, with a possible D match to TRBD1 (7 bases). V lost 7 bases, J lost 9 bases, and 16 bases lay in between. Germline CDR1 reads SQVTM; CDR2 reads ANQGSEA. The CDR3 covers 12 residues. The DNA for the CDR3 is TGCAGCGCCCAAGGAGGGGGCGGTGAGCAGTTCTTC. Translation: CSAQGGGGEQFF.

The DNA of the CDR3 is TGTGCCAGCAGCGAGGGGGACAGGGCCACAGATACGCAGTATTTT. It specifies CASSEGDRATDTQYF. V gene TRBV9 combines with J gene TRBJ2-3, with 9 bases lining up with TRBD1. The germline V gene has CDR1 SGDLS and CDR2 YYNGEE. Trimming took 3 bases from V and 2 from J; bases not matched to a gene: 4. The CDR3 is 15 residues long.

This chain links TRBV19 with TRBJ2-1; D is perhaps TRBD1 (5 bases). Per the germline V gene, CDR1 is LNHDA and CDR2 is SQIVND (reference sequence). V was pared by 6 bases and J by 0 bases, with 12 bases between. The CDR3 is made up of 15 amino acids. The CDR3 protein is CASSATGTSYNEQFF. The CDR3 DNA follows: TGTGCCAGTAGCGCCACAGGAACCTCCTACAATGAGCAGTTCTTC.

This chain uses TRBV12-5 with TRBJ2-1; 8 nucleotides agree with TRBD1. This CDR3 is 17 amino acids long. The V and J ends lost 1 base and 1 base, in that order; junction bases with no gene match: 6. Germline V gene lookup returns CDR1 LGHNT and CDR2 FRNRAP. CDR3 nucleotides: TGTGCTAGTGGTTTGGGCTTCGGACAGGGTTCCTACAATGAGCAGTTCTTC. Translated, it gives CASGLGFGQGSYNEQFF.

The gene calls are TRBV27 and TRBJ2-3; D remains ambiguous. Trimming left V 3 bases short and J 4 bases short, with 20 bases between. Germline assignment: CDR1 MNHEY and CDR2 SMNVEV (reference sequence). This CDR3 comprises 17 residues. The CDR3 DNA reads as TGTGCCAGCAGTTTCCTTTCATGGGTCGGTGAAGCAGATACGCAGTATTTT. Translated: CASSFLSWVGEADTQYF.

The rearrangement links TRBV4-3 to TRBJ2-1; TRBD2 matches 8 bases. Germline CDR1 reads LGHNA; CDR2 reads YSLEER. The CDR3 totals 15 residues. With 3 bases clipped from V and 2 bases from J, the junction kept 3 bases outside the gene matches. The CDR3 DNA sequence: TGCGCCAGCAGCCATACGGGGGGGGCCTACAATGAGCAGTTCTTC. It translates to CASSHTGGAYNEQFF.

The table lists this clone with a few counts. CDR3 coding DNA: TGTGCCAGCAGTGGGGGCTCTGGGGCCAACGTCCTGACTTTC. This codes for CASSGGSGANVLTF. The V and J genes are TRBV27 and TRBJ2-6; possibly TRBD1 or TRBD2 for D (5 bases each). CDR1 and CDR2 (germline): MNHEY, SMNVEV (reference sequence). The CDR3 sequence is 14 residues long. V was clipped by 5 bases and J by 0 bases, with 5 bases between them.

The V gene is TRBV7-9, the J gene TRBJ2-7; 8 bases map to TRBD1. Germline values: CDR1 SEHNR, CDR2 FQNEAQ (reference sequence). J was trimmed by 3 bases and V by 5 bases; bases with no gene match: 12. This CDR3 has 16 residues. Here the CDR3 DNA reads TGTGCCAGCAGCACACCCCGGGACAGGAACAGCTACGAGCAGTACTTC. Protein: CASSTPRDRNSYEQYF.

The chain combines TRBV11-3 with TRBJ1-1; TRBD1 is a possible D gene (6 bases). Germline lookup yields CDR1 SGHNT and CDR2 YENEEA. With 5 bases removed from V and 10 bases from J, the gap between germline ends came to 14 bases. This CDR3 region has 12 residues. The CDR3 DNA reads TGTGCCAGCAGCCCCACGGGGACAACAGCTTTCTTT. It is translated as CASSPTGTTAFF.

The chain combines TRBV11-2 with TRBJ1-1; 8 nucleotides align to TRBD1. CDR3 length: 15 amino acids. V lost 3 bases and J lost 3; bases outside the gene matches: 6. Germline-derived CDR1 and CDR2 are SGHAT and FQNNGV. The CDR3 bases are TGTGCCAGCAGCTTCGAAACAGGGGGGGACACTGAAGCTTTCTTT. It yields the protein CASSFETGGDTEAFF.

The V call is TRBV19, the J call TRBJ1-5; 8 bases map to TRBD1. The V gene end was trimmed by 5 bases and the J gene end by 0 bases; junction bases not matched to a gene: 6. CDR1 LNHDA and CDR2 SQIVND come from the germline V gene (reference sequence). CDR3 length: 16 residues. CDR3 amino acids: CASSWAGGLSNQPQHF. The CDR3 DNA reads as TGTGCCAGTAGTTGGGCAGGGGGCCTTAGCAATCAGCCCCAGCATTTT.

This clone is labeled medium-sized. The rearrangement links TRBV11-1 to TRBJ2-7; 7 bases line up with TRBD1. Germline V CDR1 and CDR2: SGHAT, FQDESV (reference sequence). V lost 4 bases and J lost 0; bases outside the gene matches: 9. This CDR3 has 16 amino acids. CDR3 sequence: CASSYSTGALSYEQYF. Written as DNA, the CDR3 is TGTGCCAGCAGCTATTCCACAGGGGCGCTCTCCTACGAGCAGTACTTC.

This clone has a single count. This chain links TRBV27 with TRBJ1-5; no definite D call. V lost 6 bases and J lost 0, with 9 bases in between. Germline CDR1 and CDR2: MNHEY and SMNVEV (reference sequence). CDR3 length: 14 residues. CDR3: CASSPLDSNQPQHF. DNA for the CDR3: TGTGCCAGCAGCCCGCTGGATAGCAATCAGCCCCAGCATTTT.

The chain carries TRBV7-3 and TRBJ2-3, with D possibly TRBD2 on 7 matching bases. The V gene lost 2 bases and the J gene lost 4 bases, with 13 bases spanning the gap. Germline lookup yields CDR1 SGHTA and CDR2 FQGTGA. The CDR3 contains 15 residues. CDR3 bases: TGTGCCAGCAGCTTAGCGGCGGGGGCGGCAGATACGCAGTATTTT. Translating gives CASSLAAGAADTQYF.

The chain joins TRBV28 to TRBJ1-5; D is uncertain. The CDR3 is 13 amino acids. Per the germline V gene, CDR1 is MDHEN and CDR2 is SYDVKM. The V and J ends lost 9 bases and 0 bases respectively, with 9 bases between them. This CDR3 is CASPQVSNQPQHF. CDR3 nucleotide sequence: TGTGCCAGTCCTCAGGTTAGCAATCAGCCCCAGCATTTT.

The chain couples TRBV6-5 to TRBJ2-2; TRBD1 is a possible D gene (5 bases). Trimming left V 5 bases short and J 1 base short, with 5 bases between. Germline CDR1 and CDR2: MNHEY and SVGAGI. The CDR3 sequence is 13 residues long. CDR3 region: CASSDRNTGELFF. Written as DNA, the CDR3 is TGTGCCAGCAGTGACAGGAACACCGGGGAGCTGTTTTTT.

V is TRBV6-5 and J is TRBJ1-3, with D possibly TRBD1 on 6 matching bases. Germline-derived CDR1 and CDR2 are MNHEY and SVGAGI. V was trimmed by 6 bases and J by 1 base, leaving 10 bases between them. This CDR3 contains 14 residues. The DNA of the CDR3 is TGTGCCAGCAGCCAGGGGATTTCTGGAAACACCATATATTTT. It codes for CASSQGISGNTIYF.